This TCR beta chain emerged from a study of shared clonotypes between healthy human individuals. In the original analysis: ImmunoSEQ yielded junction-only sequences lacking quality scores, so filtering differed. Assay: immunoSEQ multiplex PCR; the TCRdb copy retains only in-frame clones and omits some. That table supplies the V and J calls and clone size; D and trimming were determined from the DNA. The sample has a few hundred thousand clones; over 60% are singletons. There are 15 residues in the CDR3. Trimming left V 0 bases short and J 3 bases short, with 12 bases between. Germline V gene data show CDR1 as LGHNA and CDR2 as YNFKEQ. This clone was picked up a small number of times. Its antigen remains unknown. Findings and caveats of the study: Enrolling few donors narrowed the genetic and exposure-history diversity that was represented. Sampling included only blood; tissue repertoires likely differ. About 5% of naive CD4 clonotypes were shared across several donors.

V is TRBV4-2 and J is TRBJ2-7; tentative D call: TRBD1 (5 bases). Sequences were obtained from memory CD4+ T cells sorted from blood. Subset described: CD45RA-negative fraction. The origin of this receptor is a man aged 30 to 45 in good health. The CDR3 sequence is CASSQDLSGYYEQYF. Written as DNA, the CDR3 is TGTGCCAGCAGCCAAGATCTCTCAGGGTACTACGAGCAGTACTTC.